This T cell receptor (beta chain) was profiled in a study of a mutant IDH1 vaccine in newly diagnosed glioma. Across the whole study: Treated patients, approximately 60% male and about 38% female, averaged about 42 years of age. Patients were pretreated with radiotherapy, temozolomide, or both, mostly both. Study outcomes and limitations: Of all patients, roughly 93% showed vaccine-induced immune responses.

Generated by immunoSEQ multiplex PCR, the TCRdb table keeps only in-frame clones and is missing some. The repertoire holds about 38,000 clones, with 80% to 95% as singletons. Comments on this clone: Its specificity is not known.

This CDR3 has 13 amino acids. V gave up 8 bases and J gave up 0 bases, with 13 bases separating them. CDR1 is SQVTM and CDR2 is ANQGSEA in the germline V gene. Described time point: baseline, week 1 (first vaccination visit). Stated treatment: pre-vaccination baseline after standard-of-care therapy. Each of the donors came in with new WHO grade 3 or 4 astrocytomas that were IDH1-mutant and ATRX-lost. The TCR sequence derives from a man aged 18 to 35 with glioma. The chain joins TRBV29-1 to TRBJ1-1; D perhaps matches TRBD1 (5 bases). Sequences were derived from PBMCs, sampled from a glioma patient treated with radiotherapy, temozolomide or both. CDR3 region: CSFYRTLNTEAFF. In DNA form, the CDR3 reads TGCAGCTTCTACAGGACGTTGAACACTGAAGCTTTCTTT.